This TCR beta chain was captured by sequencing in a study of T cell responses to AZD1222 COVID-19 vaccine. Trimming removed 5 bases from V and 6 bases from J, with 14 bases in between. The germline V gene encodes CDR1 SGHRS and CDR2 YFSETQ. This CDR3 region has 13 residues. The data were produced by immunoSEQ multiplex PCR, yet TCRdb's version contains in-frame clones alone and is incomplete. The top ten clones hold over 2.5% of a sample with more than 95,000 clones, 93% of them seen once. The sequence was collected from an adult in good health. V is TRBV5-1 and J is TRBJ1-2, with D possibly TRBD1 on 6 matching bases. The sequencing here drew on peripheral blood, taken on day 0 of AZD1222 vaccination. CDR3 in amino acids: CASRITGFDGYTF. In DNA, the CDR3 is TGCGCCAGCAGAATTACAGGGTTCGATGGCTACACCTTC.